This T cell receptor (beta chain) was captured by sequencing in a study of blood T cell repertoires in COVID-19. Clones were sequenced by immunoSEQ multiplex PCR, and TCRdb holds only the in-frame ones, with some missing. The sample includes about 110,000 clones, 84% seen only once; the top ten take under 8%. What was sequenced was peripheral blood. This clonotype was sampled from a woman at least 80 years old with active or convalescent COVID-19.

This CDR3 is CASSRSPGTTQETQYF. CDR3 nucleotides: TGTGCCAGCAGCAGAAGCCCCGGGACAACCCAAGAGACCCAGTACTTC. The V and J genes are TRBV5-5 and TRBJ2-5; possibly TRBD1 for D (6 bases). V was cut by 4 bases and J by 1 base, with 17 bases left in between. Germline CDR1 and CDR2: SGHKS and YYEKEE (reference sequence). There are 16 residues in the CDR3. The full variable domain, its missing parts supplied by reference TRBV5-5 and TRBJ2-5, is DAGVTQSPTHLIKTRGQQVTLRCSPISGHKSVSWYQQVLGQGPQFIFQYYEKEERGRGNFPDRFSARQFPNYSSELNVNALLLGDSALYLCASSRSPGTTQETQYFGPGTRLLVL.